This T cell receptor beta chain was sequenced in a study of Tregs in tolerant kidney transplant recipients. Sequencing used immunoSEQ multiplex PCR; TCRdb keeps in-frame clones, though not all of them. Of tens of thousands of clones listed, approximately 94% are singletons. With respect to this clone: The antigen is unknown.

Germline V gene lookup returns CDR1 SGHAT and CDR2 FQNNGV. The trim removed 3 bases at V and 3 bases at J, leaving 7 bases unmatched. This CDR3 comprises 16 residues. The nonmyeloablative bone marrow transplants came from related graft donors, with transient mixed chimerism. General study findings and limits: The most relevant donor-specific Treg TCRbeta repertoire apparently came from expansion with activated donor B cells. Biological reproducibility was not directly addressed in this study.

The chain is built from TRBV11-2 and TRBJ2-1; 8 nucleotides match TRBD1. The sample consisted of CD4+ T cells from blood (PBMCs), taken 12 months after the transplant. This clonotype was obtained from a human patient who received a combined kidney and bone marrow transplant. Part of the T cell pool may stem from the graft donor. CDR3 sequence (DNA): TGTGCCAGCAGCTTTACATCGACAGGGGTCTACAATGAGCAGTTCTTC. Translation gives CASSFTSTGVYNEQFF.